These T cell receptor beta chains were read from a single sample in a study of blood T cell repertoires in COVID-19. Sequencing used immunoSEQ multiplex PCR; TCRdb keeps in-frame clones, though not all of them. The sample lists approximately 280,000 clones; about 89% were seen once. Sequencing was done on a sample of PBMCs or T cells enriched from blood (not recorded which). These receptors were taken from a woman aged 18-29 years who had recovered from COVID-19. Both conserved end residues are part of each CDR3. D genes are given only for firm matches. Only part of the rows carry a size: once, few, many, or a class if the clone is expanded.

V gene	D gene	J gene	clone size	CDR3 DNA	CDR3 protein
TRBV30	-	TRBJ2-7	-	TGTGCCTGGAGTTTTTCCAGTACCTACGAGCAGTACTTC	CAWSFSSTYEQYF
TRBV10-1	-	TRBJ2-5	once	TGCGCCAGCAGTGAGGCCAGGGTGCAAGAGACCCAGTACTTC	CASSEARVQETQYF
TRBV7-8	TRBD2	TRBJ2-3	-	TGTGCCAGCAGCTTAGTGATTAGCGGGACCCCTATTAGCACAGATACGCAGTATTTT	CASSLVISGTPISTDTQYF
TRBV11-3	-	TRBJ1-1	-	TGTGCCAGCAGCGAGACAAGGCCTGGGACTGAAGCTTTCTTT	CASSETRPGTEAFF
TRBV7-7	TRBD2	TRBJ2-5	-	TGTGCCAGCAGCTTATCGGCTAGCGGGCGGGAGACCCAGTACTTC	CASSLSASGRETQYF
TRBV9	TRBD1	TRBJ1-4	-	TGTGCCAGCAGCCCCCGACAGGGCGGCGGTGAAAAACTGTTTTTT	CASSPRQGGGEKLFF
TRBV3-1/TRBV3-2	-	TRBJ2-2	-	TGTGCCAGCAGCCAAGTGTATAATGGGGAGCTGTTTTTT	CASSQVYNGELFF
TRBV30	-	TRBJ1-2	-	TGTGCCTGGAGTGTTGGACAGCCTTCTAACTATGGCTACACCTTC	CAWSVGQPSNYGYTF
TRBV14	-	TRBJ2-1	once	TGTGCCAGCAGCCAAGGGTTAGCTGGGGGGAATGAGCAGTTCTTC	CASSQGLAGGNEQFF
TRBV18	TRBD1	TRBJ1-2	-	TGTGCCAGCTCGCGGGGGACAGGAACATATGGCTACACCTTC	CASSRGTGTYGYTF
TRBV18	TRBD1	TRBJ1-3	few	TGTGCCAGCTCACAAACCCGGGACAGTACTGGAAACACCATATATTTT	CASSQTRDSTGNTIYF
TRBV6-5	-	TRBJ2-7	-	TGTGCCAGCAGTTACGGGTGGGCAGGCGAGCAGTACTTC	CASSYGWAGEQYF
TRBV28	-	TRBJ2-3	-	TGTGCCAGCAGTCTCTCTAGCGGAGGGGGGACAGATACGCAGTATTTT	CASSLSSGGGTDTQYF
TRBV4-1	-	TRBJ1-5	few	TGCGCCAGCAGCCCAGGGGCTAATCAGCCCCAGCATTTT	CASSPGANQPQHF
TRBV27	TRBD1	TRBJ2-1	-	TGTGCCAGCAGTTTCGGCAGGGGGTGGAGCAATGAGCAGTTCTTC	CASSFGRGWSNEQFF
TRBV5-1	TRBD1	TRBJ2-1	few	TGCGCCAGCAGCCCCGACAGGGCTCCCTACAATGAGCAGTTCTTC	CASSPDRAPYNEQFF
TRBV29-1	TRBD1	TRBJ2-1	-	TGCAGCGCCGCCGTGGACAGGGGCAATGAGCAGTTCTTC	CSAAVDRGNEQFF
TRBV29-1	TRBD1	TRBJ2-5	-	TGCAGCGTTGAATCGCGGGCAGGGGGCCTTCAAGAGACCCAGTACTTC	CSVESRAGGLQETQYF
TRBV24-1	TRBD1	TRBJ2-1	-	TGTGCCACCAGTGTGTTTGGACAGGGGGTTCATGAGCAGTTCTTC	CATSVFGQGVHEQFF
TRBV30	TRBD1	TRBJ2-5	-	TGTGCCTGGGTGGGACAGCAAGAGACCCAGTACTTC	CAWVGQQETQYF
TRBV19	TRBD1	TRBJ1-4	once	TGTGCCAGTAGTATGGAAGGACAGGGATACGAAAAACTGTTTTTT	CASSMEGQGYEKLFF
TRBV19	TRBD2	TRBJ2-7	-	TGTGCCAGTCAGAAGAGCGGGAGAAGTGAATACGAGCAGTACTTC	CASQKSGRSEYEQYF
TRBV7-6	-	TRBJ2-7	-	TGTGCCAGCAGCTACAGCGCCGGGAAGGGACTTGCCTACGAGCAGTACTTC	CASSYSAGKGLAYEQYF
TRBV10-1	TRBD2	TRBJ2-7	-	TGCGCCCCCAGGCTGGGGGTAGGGACTAGCGGGAGTTTCTACGAGCAGTACTTC	CAPRLGVGTSGSFYEQYF
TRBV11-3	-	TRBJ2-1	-	TGTGCCAGCAGCTTCCTCGCTAGCGATGAGCAGTTCTTC	CASSFLASDEQFF
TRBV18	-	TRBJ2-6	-	TGTGCCAGCTCACCAGGGTTTGGACAGACCTCTGGGGCCAACGTCCTGACTTTC	CASSPGFGQTSGANVLTF
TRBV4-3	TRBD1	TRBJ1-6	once	TGCGCCAGCAGCCATGAACCGGGACAGGTTAATTCACCCCTCCACTTT	CASSHEPGQVNSPLHF
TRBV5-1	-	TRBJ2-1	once	TGCGCCAGCAAACTTGGAGGGAGTCCATCCCTGAGCTCCTACAATGAGCAGTTCTTC	CASKLGGSPSLSSYNEQFF
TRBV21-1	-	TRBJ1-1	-	TGTGCCAGCACCACAGGGGGCCCGAACACTGAAGCTTTCTTT	CASTTGGPNTEAFF
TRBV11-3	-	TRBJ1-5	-	TGTGCCAGCAGCTCGCGGCCTGGACAGCCCCAGCATTTT	CASSSRPGQPQHF
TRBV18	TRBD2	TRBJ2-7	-	TGTGCCAGCTCACCTGGACTAGATTTATTAGGGCAGTACTTC	CASSPGLDLLGQYF
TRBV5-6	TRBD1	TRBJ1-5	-	TGTGCCAGCAGCTCAGGGGGATGGAGCAATCAGCCCCAGCATTTT	CASSSGGWSNQPQHF
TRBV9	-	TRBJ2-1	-	TGTGCCAGCAGCCCCTTTGGGGAGAGCTCCTACAATGAGCAGTTCTTC	CASSPFGESSYNEQFF